Below are 9 T cell receptor beta chains sequenced from a single sample in a study of blood T cell repertoires in COVID-19. Here immunoSEQ multiplex PCR was the method, and the copy in TCRdb shows in-frame clones only, minus some. The sample has about 160,000 clones, around 92% seen once. Sequenced material: peripheral blood. The receptors were gathered from a young man with COVID-19, enrolled during active disease.

The V and J genes are TRBV3-1 (or the pseudogene TRBV3-2) and TRBJ2-1, with TRBD2 matching 10 bases. Germline-derived CDR1 and CDR2 are LGHDT and YNNKEL (reference sequence). The length of the CDR3 is 19 residues. The V and J ends lost 0 bases and 1 base, in that order; junction bases with no gene match: 9. CDR3 loop: CASSQEYPGTSESYNEQFF. CDR3 sequence (DNA): TGTGCCAGCAGCCAAGAATATCCAGGGACTAGCGAATCCTACAATGAGCAGTTCTTC.

The V and J genes are TRBV7-3 and TRBJ2-1, with D possibly TRBD2 on 6 matching bases. Trimming removed 5 bases at V and 0 bases at J, with 11 bases between. CDR3 size: 15 residues. Germline CDR1 reads SGHTA; CDR2 reads FQGTGA. The CDR3 loop reads CASSRGGTSYNEQFF. The CDR3 DNA reads as TGTGCCAGCAGCCGAGGCGGGACCTCCTACAATGAGCAGTTCTTC. The full variable domain, completed using reference TRBV7-3 and TRBJ2-1, is GAGVSQTPSNKVTEKGKYVELRCDPISGHTALYWYRQSLGQGPEFLIYFQGTGAADDSGLPNDRFFAVRPEGSVSTLKIQRTERGDSAVYLCASSRGGTSYNEQFFGPGTRLTVL.

V and J are TRBV7-9 and TRBJ2-1; 8 bases map to TRBD2. The CDR3 spans 14 residues. CDR1 is SEHNR and CDR2 is FQNEAQ in the germline V gene (reference sequence). With 6 bases clipped from V and 6 bases from J, the junction kept 7 bases outside the gene matches. CDR3: CASRSGLGVNEQFF. In DNA, the CDR3 is TGTGCCAGCAGATCGGGACTAGGAGTCAATGAGCAGTTCTTC.

This clone was seen just once. The CDR3: CASTTGTSGRGPEQFF. In nucleotides, the CDR3 is TGTGCCAGTACCACTGGGACTAGCGGGAGGGGACCGGAGCAGTTCTTC. The chain links TRBV19 to TRBJ2-1; 16 nucleotides line up with TRBD2. J was trimmed by 10 bases and V by 7 bases; bases with no gene match: 10. Germline V gene lookup returns CDR1 LNHDA and CDR2 SQIVND (reference sequence). The CDR3 extends over 16 amino acids.

The chain recombines TRBV28 with TRBJ1-1; 7 nucleotides match TRBD1. The CDR3 extends over 15 amino acids. CDR1 is MDHEN, CDR2 SYDVKM, per germline. With 5 bases clipped from V and 1 base from J, the junction kept 7 bases outside the gene matches. CDR3 in amino acids: CASSLSDRRNTEAFF. CDR3 bases: TGTGCCAGCAGTCTCTCGGACAGGAGGAACACTGAAGCTTTCTTT.

V is TRBV4-3 and J is TRBJ1-2; D gene unclear. Germline-derived CDR1 and CDR2 are LGHNA and YSLEER. Trimming stripped 4 bases from V and 4 bases from J, with 13 bases between. This CDR3 has 14 amino acids. The CDR3 is CASSPTAGPYGYTF. The CDR3 DNA sequence: TGCGCCAGCAGCCCAACAGCAGGCCCCTATGGCTACACCTTC.

J is TRBJ2-2 and V is TRBV14; 7 bases are shared with TRBD1. Trimming cost V 5 bases and J 4 bases; bases outside gene matches: 7. This CDR3 spans 15 amino acids. Looked up from germline, CDR1 is SGHDN and CDR2 is FVKESK. The CDR3 nucleotides are TGTGCCAGCAGCTTTCGGACAGGCGGCACCGGGGAGCTGTTTTTT. Translating gives CASSFRTGGTGELFF.

This clone came up once. The CDR3 coding sequence is TGTGCCAGCAGCTTAGGCCAAGAGCTCTATCAGCCCCAGCATTTT. Protein product: CASSLGQELYQPQHF. The chain is built from TRBV13 and TRBJ1-5, with D unresolved. Germline V lookup: CDR1 PRHDT, CDR2 FYEKMQ (reference sequence). Trimming stripped 0 bases from V and 5 bases from J, with 11 bases between. The CDR3 spans 15 residues.

The chain recombines TRBV19 with TRBJ2-2; D unclear. Germline V gene data show CDR1 as LNHDA and CDR2 as SQIVND (reference sequence). Trimming removed 3 bases at V and 9 bases at J, with 26 bases between. The length of the CDR3 is 18 residues. The CDR3 sequence is CASSIPLRNVVPNRELFF. CDR3 sequence (DNA): TGTGCCAGTAGTATTCCGTTGAGGAACGTGGTCCCAAACCGGGAGCTGTTTTTT.